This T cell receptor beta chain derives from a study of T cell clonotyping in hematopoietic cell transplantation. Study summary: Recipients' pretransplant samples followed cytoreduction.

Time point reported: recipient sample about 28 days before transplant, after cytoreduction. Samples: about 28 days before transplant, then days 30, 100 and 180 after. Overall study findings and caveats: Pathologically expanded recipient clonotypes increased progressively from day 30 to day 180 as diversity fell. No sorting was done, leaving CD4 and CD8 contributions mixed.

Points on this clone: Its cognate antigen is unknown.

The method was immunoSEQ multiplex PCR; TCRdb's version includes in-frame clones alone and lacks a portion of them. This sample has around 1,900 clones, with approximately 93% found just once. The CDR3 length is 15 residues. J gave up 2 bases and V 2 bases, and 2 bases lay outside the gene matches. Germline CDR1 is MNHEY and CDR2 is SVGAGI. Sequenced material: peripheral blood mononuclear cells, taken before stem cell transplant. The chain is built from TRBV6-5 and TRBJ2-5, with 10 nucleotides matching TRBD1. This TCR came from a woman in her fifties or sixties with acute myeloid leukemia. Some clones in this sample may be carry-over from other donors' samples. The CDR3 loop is CASSYRTGGQETQYF. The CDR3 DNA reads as TGTGCCAGCAGTTACCGGACAGGGGGACAAGAGACCCAGTACTTC.